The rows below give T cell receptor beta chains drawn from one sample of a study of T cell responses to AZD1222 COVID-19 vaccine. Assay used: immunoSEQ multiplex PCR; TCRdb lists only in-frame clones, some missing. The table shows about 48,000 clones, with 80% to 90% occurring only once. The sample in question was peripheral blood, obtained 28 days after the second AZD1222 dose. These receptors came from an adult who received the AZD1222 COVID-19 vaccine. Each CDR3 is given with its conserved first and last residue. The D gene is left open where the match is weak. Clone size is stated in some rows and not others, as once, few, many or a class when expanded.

CDR3: CATSDTGQAGNEQYF
DNA: TGTGCCACCAGTGACACGGGACAGGCTGGAAACGAGCAGTACTTC
size: -
J: TRBJ2-7
V: TRBV24-1
D: TRBD1

CDR3: CASSQNPTGGGEKLFF
DNA: TGTGCCAGCAGCCAGAACCCGACAGGGGGCGGAGAAAAACTGTTTTTT
size: -
J: TRBJ1-4
V: TRBV5-6
D: TRBD1

CDR3: CASSLYPRDSLTNEKLFF
DNA: TGTGCCAGCAGTTTATATCCACGGGACAGCTTAACTAATGAAAAACTGTTTTTT
size: -
J: TRBJ1-4
V: TRBV28
D: TRBD1

CDR3: CASSLAPGTERTGELFF
DNA: TGCGCCAGCAGCTTGGCCCCCGGAACAGAGCGGACCGGGGAGCTGTTTTTT
size: -
J: TRBJ2-2
V: TRBV5-1
D: -

CDR3: CASSFPRAGGPVEQFF
DNA: TGTGCCAGCAGTTTCCCCCGGGCGGGAGGGCCGGTTGAGCAGTTCTTC
size: -
J: TRBJ2-1
V: TRBV28
D: TRBD2

CDR3: CASSLLNGVDGYTF
DNA: TGTGCCAGCAGTTTACTCAATGGGGTTGACGGCTACACCTTC
size: -
J: TRBJ1-2
V: TRBV28
D: -

CDR3: CASSLRGEQYF
DNA: TGTGCCAGCAGCTTACGGGGAGAGCAGTACTTC
size: -
J: TRBJ2-7
V: TRBV7-9
D: -

CDR3: CAWSRRTSGSNEQFF
DNA: TGTGCCTGGAGTAGGAGGACTAGCGGGAGCAATGAGCAGTTCTTC
size: -
J: TRBJ2-1
V: TRBV30
D: TRBD2

CDR3: CASSLGHTDTQYF
DNA: TGTGCCAGCAGCCTGGGGCACACAGATACGCAGTATTTT
size: -
J: TRBJ2-3
V: TRBV3-1/TRBV3-2
D: -

CDR3: CASSDPRQARGLAGGQETQYF
DNA: TGTGCCAGCAGCGACCCCCGGCAGGCCAGGGGCCTAGCGGGAGGGCAGGAGACCCAGTACTTC
size: -
J: TRBJ2-5
V: TRBV9
D: TRBD2

CDR3: CASSFHLDRSYEQYF
DNA: TGTGCCAGCAGCTTTCACCTGGACAGGTCCTACGAGCAGTACTTC
size: few
J: TRBJ2-7
V: TRBV7-9
D: TRBD1

CDR3: CASSFEYGADTQYF
DNA: TGTGCCAGCAGCTTTGAGTATGGGGCAGATACGCAGTATTTT
size: -
J: TRBJ2-3
V: TRBV11-3
D: -

CDR3: CASSRLAGIFLLVDNEQFF
DNA: TGTGCCAGCAGTCGACTAGCGGGAATTTTCCTTCTTGTGGACAATGAGCAGTTCTTC
size: -
J: TRBJ2-1
V: TRBV27
D: TRBD2

CDR3: CASSSTSFEAFF
DNA: TGTGCCAGCAGCTCCACCTCATTTGAAGCTTTCTTT
size: -
J: TRBJ1-1
V: TRBV11-2
D: -

CDR3: CASSPWTGGMSNEQFF
DNA: TGTGCCAGCAGTCCATGGACAGGGGGCATGAGCAATGAGCAGTTCTTC
size: -
J: TRBJ2-1
V: TRBV28
D: TRBD1

CDR3: CASRRDGTYEQYF
DNA: TGTGCCAGCAGAAGAGACGGAACCTACGAGCAGTACTTC
size: -
J: TRBJ2-7
V: TRBV12-3/TRBV12-4
D: -

CDR3: CASSLRGKFEKLFF
DNA: TGTGCCAGCAGCTTAAGGGGAAAATTCGAAAAACTGTTTTTT
size: -
J: TRBJ1-4
V: TRBV5-6
D: -

CDR3: CASSLGQMNTEAFF
DNA: TGTGCCAGCAGCTTGGGACAGATGAACACTGAAGCTTTCTTT
size: -
J: TRBJ1-1
V: TRBV5-4
D: -

CDR3: CASSYSRRYGYTF
DNA: TGTGCCAGCAGTTACTCGCGTCGTTATGGCTACACCTTC
size: -
J: TRBJ1-2
V: TRBV6-5
D: -

CDR3: CASSEPHPDRVVNYGYTF
DNA: TGTGCCAGCAGTGAGCCTCACCCAGACAGGGTGGTTAACTATGGCTACACCTTC
size: -
J: TRBJ1-2
V: TRBV25-1
D: TRBD1

CDR3: CASSSEETQYF
DNA: TGTGCCAGCAGCTCAGAAGAGACCCAGTACTTC
size: few
J: TRBJ2-5
V: TRBV7-2
D: -

CDR3: CASSNGGTSGVYEQYF
DNA: TGCGCCAGCAGCAATGGGGGGACTAGCGGAGTCTACGAGCAGTACTTC
size: -
J: TRBJ2-7
V: TRBV5-1
D: TRBD2

CDR3: CASSQSRVGETQYF
DNA: TGTGCCAGCAGTCAGTCCAGGGTGGGGGAGACCCAGTACTTC
size: -
J: TRBJ2-5
V: TRBV2
D: -

CDR3: CAILKTGNTEAFF
DNA: TGTGCCATCCTTAAGACAGGGAACACTGAAGCTTTCTTT
size: -
J: TRBJ1-1
V: TRBV10-3
D: -

CDR3: CASSRTHREEKGYTF
DNA: TGTGCCAGCAGCCGTACCCACAGGGAGGAAAAGGGCTACACCTTC
size: -
J: TRBJ1-2
V: TRBV7-8
D: -

CDR3: CAMEETQYF
DNA: TGTGCCATGGAAGAGACCCAGTACTTC
size: -
J: TRBJ2-5
V: TRBV12-2
D: -

CDR3: CASSPRDRGYEQYF
DNA: TGTGCCAGTAGTCCCCGGGACAGGGGTTACGAGCAGTACTTC
size: once
J: TRBJ2-7
V: TRBV19
D: TRBD1

CDR3: CASSDGTGTGAYEQYF
DNA: TGTGCCAGCAGCGACGGAACCGGGACAGGGGCCTACGAGCAGTACTTC
size: few
J: TRBJ2-7
V: TRBV9
D: TRBD1

CDR3: CSAGQNYGYTF
DNA: TGCAGTGCAGGACAGAACTATGGCTACACCTTC
size: few
J: TRBJ1-2
V: TRBV20-1
D: -

CDR3: CASSQDLGAGANVLTF
DNA: TGTGCCAGCAGCCAAGATCTGGGGGCTGGGGCCAACGTCCTGACTTTC
size: -
J: TRBJ2-6
V: TRBV3-1/TRBV3-2
D: -

CDR3: CASSPALNTEAFF
DNA: TGTGCCAGCAGCCCGGCACTTAACACTGAAGCTTTCTTT
size: -
J: TRBJ1-1
V: TRBV11-2
D: -

CDR3: CASGDLVLAGGKSEQFF
DNA: TGTGCCAGTGGGGATCTTGTCTTAGCGGGAGGCAAAAGTGAGCAGTTCTTC
size: -
J: TRBJ2-1
V: TRBV19
D: TRBD2

CDR3: CASSEQGPDSGNTIYF
DNA: TGCGCCAGCAGCGAACAGGGGCCTGACTCTGGAAACACCATATATTTT
size: -
J: TRBJ1-3
V: TRBV5-1
D: TRBD1

CDR3: CASSLDRGNEKLFF
DNA: TGTGCCAGCAGTTTAGACAGGGGTAATGAAAAACTGTTTTTT
size: once
J: TRBJ1-4
V: TRBV27
D: TRBD1

CDR3: CADEGDLSYNEQFF
DNA: TGTGCTGACGAGGGAGACTTATCCTACAATGAGCAGTTCTTC
size: once
J: TRBJ2-1
V: TRBV5-5
D: -

CDR3: CASTFNSGLDYGYTF
DNA: TGCGCCAGCACCTTCAATAGCGGACTCGACTATGGCTACACCTTC
size: few
J: TRBJ1-2
V: TRBV5-1
D: -

CDR3: CASSISASTDTQYF
DNA: TGTGCCAGTAGTATCTCGGCAAGCACAGATACGCAGTATTTT
size: few
J: TRBJ2-3
V: TRBV19
D: -

CDR3: CASSFRGGVVGTQYF
DNA: TGTGCCAGCAGTTTTCGAGGGGGGGTGGTAGGGACCCAGTACTTC
size: -
J: TRBJ2-5
V: TRBV28
D: -

CDR3: CASSDVRTSGRAIPYEQYF
DNA: TGTGCCAGCAGTGATGTGAGGACTAGCGGGAGGGCTATACCCTACGAGCAGTACTTC
size: once
J: TRBJ2-7
V: TRBV6-1
D: TRBD2

CDR3: CATSRASRAAQATQYF
DNA: TGTGCCACCAGCAGAGCTTCCCGGGCAGCCCAAGCCACCCAGTACTTC
size: -
J: TRBJ2-5
V: TRBV15
D: -

CDR3: CASQRPLETQYF
DNA: TGTGCCAGCCAGAGGCCGTTGGAGACCCAGTACTTC
size: -
J: TRBJ2-5
V: TRBV12-3/TRBV12-4
D: -

CDR3: CASSQVLKGPYNSPLHF
DNA: TGCGCCAGCAGCCAAGTTTTAAAGGGCCCCTATAATTCACCCCTCCACTTT
size: few
J: TRBJ1-6
V: TRBV4-1
D: -

CDR3: CASSVDAIREQFF
DNA: TGTGCCAGCAGCGTAGACGCTATCAGGGAGCAGTTCTTC
size: -
J: TRBJ2-1
V: TRBV9
D: -

CDR3: CASSLIINTGELFF
DNA: TGTGCCAGCAGCTTGATCATTAACACCGGGGAGCTGTTTTTT
size: few
J: TRBJ2-2
V: TRBV5-5
D: -

CDR3: CASSYSYGTGRTEAFF
DNA: TGTGCCAGCAGTTACTCCTACGGGACAGGGAGGACTGAAGCTTTCTTT
size: once
J: TRBJ1-1
V: TRBV6-5
D: TRBD1

CDR3: CASSVGGSYGYTF
DNA: TGTGCCAGCAGCGTAGGAGGATCCTATGGCTACACCTTC
size: -
J: TRBJ1-2
V: TRBV9
D: -

CDR3: CASSQARTYEQYF
DNA: TGTGCCAGCAGCCAGGCACGGACCTACGAGCAGTACTTC
size: -
J: TRBJ2-7
V: TRBV11-3
D: -

CDR3: CASSQLRQWETQYF
DNA: TGTGCCAGCAGCCAGCTACGCCAGTGGGAGACCCAGTACTTC
size: -
J: TRBJ2-5
V: TRBV11-3
D: -

CDR3: CASSLLGSSTDTQYF
DNA: TGCGCCAGCAGCTTGTTAGGGTCTAGCACAGATACGCAGTATTTT
size: -
J: TRBJ2-3
V: TRBV5-1
D: -

CDR3: CASSLGRGQGADQPQHF
DNA: TGTGCCAGCAGCTTAGGAAGGGGACAGGGGGCTGATCAGCCCCAGCATTTT
size: -
J: TRBJ1-5
V: TRBV7-9
D: TRBD1